This T cell receptor (beta chain) was found in a study of regulatory T cells in long-lasting Graves disease. General observations from the study: Persistent cases of Graves' showed reduced TCR diversity relative to newly diagnosed patients.

With 6 bases clipped from V and 0 bases from J, the junction kept 8 bases outside the gene matches. Germline V gives CDR1 MDHEN, CDR2 SYDVKM. There are 15 residues in the CDR3. Sequencing libraries for TCR beta were prepared with iRepertoire HTBI primers and Arm-PCR of CDR3 regions. TCRdb used MiXCR to reprocess the multiplex PCR reads, holding one entry per CDR3 protein. The sample lists roughly 410,000 distinct CDR3 sequences, 14% to 15% occurring once. In regard to this clonotype: Its antigen is undetermined.

Time point described: newly diagnosed GD, antithyroid drugs for less than 3 months. PBMC RNA served as the TCR library source. These data were also filed under a second study, of T cells in Graves' hyperthyroidism and ophthalmopathy. That paper adds: Patients aged 18 to 65 with hyperthyroidism were newly diagnosed, with duration under 2 months. Orbital computed tomography and thyroid ultrasound, together with serum TRAb and thyroxine and clinical symptoms, were used for diagnoses. Expanded thyroid clonotypes (above 0.001) were mostly also found in blood.

The receptor's source is a woman aged 40 to 49 with Graves disease. The sequencing here drew on peripheral blood mononuclear cells (PBMCs), taken at new diagnosis, from a patient treated with antithyroid drugs. This chain uses TRBV28 with TRBJ2-7, with TRBD1 matching 7 bases. CDR3: CASSSGQQSSYEQYF. DNA for the CDR3: TGTGCCAGCAGCTCGGGACAGCAAAGCTCCTACGAGCAGTACTTC.